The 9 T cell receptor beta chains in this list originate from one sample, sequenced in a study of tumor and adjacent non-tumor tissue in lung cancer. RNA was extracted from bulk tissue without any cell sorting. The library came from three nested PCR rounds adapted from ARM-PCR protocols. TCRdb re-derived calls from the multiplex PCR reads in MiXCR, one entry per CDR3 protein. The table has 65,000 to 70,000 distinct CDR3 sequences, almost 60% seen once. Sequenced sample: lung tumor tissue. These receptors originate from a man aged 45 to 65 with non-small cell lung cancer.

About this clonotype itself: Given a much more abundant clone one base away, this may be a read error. CDR3 DNA sequence: TGCGCCAGCAGCTTGGCCGTCAGCTCCTACAATGGGCAGTTCTTC. It translates to CASSLAVSSYNGQFF. The chain joins TRBV5-1 to TRBJ2-1; no clear D. The germline gives CDR1 SGHRS, CDR2 YFSETQ. The CDR3 covers 15 residues.

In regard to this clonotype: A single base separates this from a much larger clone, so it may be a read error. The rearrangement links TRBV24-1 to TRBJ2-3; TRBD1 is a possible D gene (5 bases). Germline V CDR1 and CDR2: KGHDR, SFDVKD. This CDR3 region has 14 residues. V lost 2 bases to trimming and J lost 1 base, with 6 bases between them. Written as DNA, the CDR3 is TGTGCCACCAGTGATTCCAGGGGCACAGATACGCAGTATTTT. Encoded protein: CATSDSRGTDTQYF.

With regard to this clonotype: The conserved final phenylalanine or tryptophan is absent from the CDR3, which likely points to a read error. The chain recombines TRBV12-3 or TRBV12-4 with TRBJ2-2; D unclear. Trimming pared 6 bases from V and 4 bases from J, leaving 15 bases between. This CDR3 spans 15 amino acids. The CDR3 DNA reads TGTGCCAGCAGAACCTCGAGCATCGCCACCGGGGAGCTGTTTTAT. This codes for CASRTSSIATGELFY.

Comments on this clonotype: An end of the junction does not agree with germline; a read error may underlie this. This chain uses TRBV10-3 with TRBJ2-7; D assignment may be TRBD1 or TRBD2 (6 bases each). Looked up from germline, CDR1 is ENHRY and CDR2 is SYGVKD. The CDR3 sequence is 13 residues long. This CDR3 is CATTGTGSYGQYF. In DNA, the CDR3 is TGTGCCACCACAGGGACTGGATCCTACGGGCAGTACTTC.

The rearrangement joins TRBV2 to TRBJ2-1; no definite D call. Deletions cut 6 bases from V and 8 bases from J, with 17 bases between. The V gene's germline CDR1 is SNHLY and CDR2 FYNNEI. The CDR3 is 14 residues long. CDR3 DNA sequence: TGTGCCAGCAGCGCGTACAGACCTACTCATGAGCAGTTCTTC. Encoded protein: CASSAYRPTHEQFF.

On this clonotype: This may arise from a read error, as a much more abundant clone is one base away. CDR3: CASSYQGTGEVFF. CDR3 DNA: TGTGCCAGCAGTTACCAGGGCACCGGGGAGGTGTTTTTT. The chain carries TRBV6-6 and TRBJ2-2, with a possible D match to TRBD2 (6 bases). Germline V gene sequence: CDR1 MNHNY, CDR2 SVGAGI (reference sequence). The CDR3 is 13 amino acids.

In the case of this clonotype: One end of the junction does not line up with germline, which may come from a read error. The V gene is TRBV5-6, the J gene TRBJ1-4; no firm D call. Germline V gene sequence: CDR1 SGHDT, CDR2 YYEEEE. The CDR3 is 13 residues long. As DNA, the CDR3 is TGTGCCAACAGCTTGGACCCGGATGAAAAACTGTTTTTT. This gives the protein CANSLDPDEKLFF. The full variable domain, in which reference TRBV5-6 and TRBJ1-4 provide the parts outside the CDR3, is DAGVTQSPTHLIKTRGQQVTLRCSPKSGHDTVSWYQQALGQGPQFIFQYYEEEERQRGNFPDRFSGHQFPNYSSELNVNALLLGDSALYLCANSLDPDEKLFFGSGTQLSVL.

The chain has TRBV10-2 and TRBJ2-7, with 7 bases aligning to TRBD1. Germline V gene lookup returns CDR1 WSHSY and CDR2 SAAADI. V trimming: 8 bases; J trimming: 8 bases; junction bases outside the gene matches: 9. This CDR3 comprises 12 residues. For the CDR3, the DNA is TGCGCCAGCGGGCGACAGGGACCCCAGCAGTACTTC. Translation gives CASGRQGPQQYF.

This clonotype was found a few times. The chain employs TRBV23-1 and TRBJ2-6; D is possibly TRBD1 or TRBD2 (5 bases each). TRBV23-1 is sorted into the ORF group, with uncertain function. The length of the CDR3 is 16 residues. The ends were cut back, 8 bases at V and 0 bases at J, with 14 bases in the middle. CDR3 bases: TGCGCCAGCCTAGGGACGTCATGCTCTGGGGCCAACGTCCTGACTTTC. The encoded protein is CASLGTSCSGANVLTF.